These T cell receptor beta chains were read from a single sample in a study of blood T cell repertoires in COVID-19. TCRdb keeps only in-frame clones here, not all; method: immunoSEQ multiplex PCR. Here the sample spans roughly 460,000 clones, 85% to 90% being singletons. Sequencing was done on a sample of peripheral blood. These receptors were collected from a man between 18 and 29 years old with COVID-19, enrolled during active disease. Each CDR3 is given with its conserved first and last residue. Fields, in order: CDR3 protein, CDR3 DNA, D gene, clone size, J gene, V gene. A D gene is named only where the DNA matches it firmly. Size is stated for part of the rows, as once, few or many counts, or as a class when the clone is expanded.

CDR3aa: CASSLGGLAGTYEQYF; CDR3nt: TGCGCCAGCAGCTTGGGGGGGCTAGCGGGAACCTACGAGCAGTACTTC; d_gene: TRBD2; abundance: once; j_gene: TRBJ2-7; v_gene: TRBV5-1
CDR3aa: CAISERGTSYNEQFF; CDR3nt: TGTGCCATCAGTGAGCGGGGGACTTCTTACAATGAGCAGTTCTTC; d_gene: .; abundance: .; j_gene: TRBJ2-1; v_gene: TRBV10-3
CDR3aa: CASSWDTAFSGANVLTF; CDR3nt: TGCGCCAGCAGCTGGGACACCGCTTTCTCTGGGGCCAACGTCCTGACTTTC; d_gene: .; abundance: .; j_gene: TRBJ2-6; v_gene: TRBV5-1
CDR3aa: CASSLKLAAGTQYF; CDR3nt: TGTGCCAGCAGCTTGAAACTAGCGGCTGGTACGCAGTATTTT; d_gene: TRBD2; abundance: once; j_gene: TRBJ2-3; v_gene: TRBV5-4
CDR3aa: CASSRSNVGTEAFF; CDR3nt: TGTGCCAGCAGCCGATCAAACGTCGGCACTGAAGCTTTCTTT; d_gene: .; abundance: .; j_gene: TRBJ1-1; v_gene: TRBV11-2
CDR3aa: CASIQMTGADNSPLHF; CDR3nt: TGTGCCAGCATCCAAATGACAGGGGCGGATAATTCACCCCTCCACTTT; d_gene: TRBD1; abundance: .; j_gene: TRBJ1-6; v_gene: TRBV28
CDR3aa: CASSFWLANYGYTF; CDR3nt: TGTGCCAGCAGCTTTTGGCTAGCTAACTATGGCTACACCTTC; d_gene: .; abundance: .; j_gene: TRBJ1-2; v_gene: TRBV11-2
CDR3aa: CASSLVTGVISNEQFF; CDR3nt: TGTGCCAGCAGCTTAGTAACGGGAGTAATCAGCAATGAGCAGTTCTTC; d_gene: .; abundance: .; j_gene: TRBJ2-1; v_gene: TRBV7-8
CDR3aa: CASLRQAQETQYF; CDR3nt: TGTGCCAGTCTAAGACAGGCTCAAGAGACCCAGTACTTC; d_gene: .; abundance: .; j_gene: TRBJ2-5; v_gene: TRBV19
CDR3aa: CATSDLEAGGPSTDTQYF; CDR3nt: TGTGCCACCAGTGATTTGGAAGCGGGAGGCCCCTCCACAGATACGCAGTATTTT; d_gene: TRBD2; abundance: .; j_gene: TRBJ2-3; v_gene: TRBV24-1
CDR3aa: CASSLGDSLQETQYF; CDR3nt: TGTGCCAGCAGCTTAGGGGACTCCCTCCAAGAGACCCAGTACTTC; d_gene: .; abundance: .; j_gene: TRBJ2-5; v_gene: TRBV13
CDR3aa: CASSQAGTSGRTLQGSDTQYF; CDR3nt: TGTGCCAGCAGCCAAGCCGGGACTAGCGGGAGAACTTTACAGGGGTCAGATACGCAGTATTTT; d_gene: TRBD2; abundance: .; j_gene: TRBJ2-3; v_gene: TRBV4-2
CDR3aa: CASSFPGGLNTEAFF; CDR3nt: TGTGCCAGCAGCTTCCCAGGGGGGCTGAACACTGAAGCTTTCTTT; d_gene: TRBD1; abundance: .; j_gene: TRBJ1-1; v_gene: TRBV7-6
CDR3aa: CASSILVAGQPQHF; CDR3nt: TGTGCCAGTAGTATTTTGGTGGCAGGGCAGCCCCAGCATTTT; d_gene: .; abundance: .; j_gene: TRBJ1-5; v_gene: TRBV19
CDR3aa: CASSLAGTGANEQFF; CDR3nt: TGTGCCAGCAGCTTAGCCGGGACAGGGGCGAATGAGCAGTTCTTC; d_gene: TRBD1; abundance: once; j_gene: TRBJ2-1; v_gene: TRBV7-9
CDR3aa: CASSLVAGTDTQYF; CDR3nt: TGTGCCAGTAGTCTGGTCGCGGGCACAGATACGCAGTATTTT; d_gene: .; abundance: .; j_gene: TRBJ2-3; v_gene: TRBV19
CDR3aa: CASSSGGHPPSPYNEQFF; CDR3nt: TGTGCCAGTAGTTCTGGGGGCCATCCCCCTTCGCCCTACAATGAGCAGTTCTTC; d_gene: .; abundance: .; j_gene: TRBJ2-1; v_gene: TRBV19
CDR3aa: CASSLSALPDRIGEQYF; CDR3nt: TGTGCCAGCAGTTTATCGGCACTACCCGATCGGATCGGGGAGCAGTACTTC; d_gene: .; abundance: .; j_gene: TRBJ2-7; v_gene: TRBV27
CDR3aa: CASSYRDYNEQFF; CDR3nt: TGTGCCAGCAGTTACCGGGACTACAATGAGCAGTTCTTC; d_gene: .; abundance: .; j_gene: TRBJ2-1; v_gene: TRBV6-6
CDR3aa: CASSQGTGAGSSGANVLTF; CDR3nt: TGCGCCAGCAGCCAGGGGACAGGGGCTGGGAGCTCTGGGGCCAACGTCCTGACTTTC; d_gene: TRBD1; abundance: .; j_gene: TRBJ2-6; v_gene: TRBV4-1
CDR3aa: CASRGQGRQPQHF; CDR3nt: TGTGCCAGCAGAGGACAGGGACGTCAGCCCCAGCATTTT; d_gene: TRBD1; abundance: .; j_gene: TRBJ1-5; v_gene: TRBV6-5
CDR3aa: CASSQRDKPDTQYF; CDR3nt: TGTGCCAGCAGCCAAAGGGACAAACCAGATACGCAGTATTTT; d_gene: .; abundance: once; j_gene: TRBJ2-3; v_gene: TRBV11-3
CDR3aa: CASSVGLAGGETQYF; CDR3nt: TGTGCCAGCAGCGTAGGACTAGCGGGAGGGGAGACCCAGTACTTC; d_gene: TRBD2; abundance: once; j_gene: TRBJ2-5; v_gene: TRBV9
CDR3aa: CASSLGTGGTYEQYF; CDR3nt: TGTGCCAGCAGCTTGGGGACAGGGGGAACCTACGAGCAGTACTTC; d_gene: TRBD1; abundance: .; j_gene: TRBJ2-7; v_gene: TRBV5-4
CDR3aa: CASSLDWGGNQPQHF; CDR3nt: TGTGCCAGCAGCTTGGATTGGGGGGGCAATCAGCCCCAGCATTTT; d_gene: .; abundance: .; j_gene: TRBJ1-5; v_gene: TRBV5-8
CDR3aa: CASRQVGLYNEQFF; CDR3nt: TGTGCCAGCAGGCAAGTGGGGCTCTACAATGAGCAGTTCTTC; d_gene: .; abundance: .; j_gene: TRBJ2-1; v_gene: TRBV11-2
CDR3aa: CSASDGGGYTF; CDR3nt: TGCAGTGCTAGCGACGGGGGAGGCTACACCTTC; d_gene: .; abundance: .; j_gene: TRBJ1-2; v_gene: TRBV20-1
CDR3aa: CASSVGLTNYGYTF; CDR3nt: TGTGCCAGCAGTGTCGGTCTGACTAACTATGGCTACACCTTC; d_gene: .; abundance: .; j_gene: TRBJ1-2; v_gene: TRBV6-6
CDR3aa: CATSDNSGRGYEQYF; CDR3nt: TGTGCCACCAGTGATAATAGCGGGAGAGGCTACGAGCAGTACTTC; d_gene: TRBD2; abundance: .; j_gene: TRBJ2-7; v_gene: TRBV24-1
CDR3aa: CASTSGRADSNQPQHF; CDR3nt: TGTGCCAGCACGAGCGGAAGAGCAGATAGCAATCAGCCCCAGCATTTT; d_gene: .; abundance: .; j_gene: TRBJ1-5; v_gene: TRBV2
CDR3aa: CASSLRGNQPQHF; CDR3nt: TGTGCCAGCAGCTTACGTGGCAATCAGCCCCAGCATTTT; d_gene: .; abundance: .; j_gene: TRBJ1-5; v_gene: TRBV7-2
CDR3aa: CASSLGSSYNSPLHF; CDR3nt: TGCGCCAGCAGCTTAGGGAGCTCCTATAATTCACCCCTCCACTTT; d_gene: .; abundance: .; j_gene: TRBJ1-6; v_gene: TRBV5-1
CDR3aa: CASSPGGNQPQHF; CDR3nt: TGTGCCAGCTCACCAGGGGGGAATCAGCCCCAGCATTTT; d_gene: .; abundance: .; j_gene: TRBJ1-5; v_gene: TRBV18
CDR3aa: CASAWPSRGANTGELFF; CDR3nt: TGTGCCTCCGCCTGGCCCAGCAGGGGCGCGAACACCGGGGAGCTGTTTTTT; d_gene: .; abundance: .; j_gene: TRBJ2-2; v_gene: TRBV19
CDR3aa: CASSPTGWVYGYTF; CDR3nt: TGTGCCAGCAGCCCGACAGGGTGGGTCTATGGCTACACCTTC; d_gene: TRBD1; abundance: .; j_gene: TRBJ1-2; v_gene: TRBV3-1/TRBV3-2
CDR3aa: CASSQEGFRGDTQYF; CDR3nt: TGTGCCAGCAGCCAAGAAGGTTTCCGAGGAGATACGCAGTATTTT; d_gene: .; abundance: .; j_gene: TRBJ2-3; v_gene: TRBV3-1/TRBV3-2
CDR3aa: CASSESGGTEAFF; CDR3nt: TGTGCCAGCAGTGAATCCGGGGGGACTGAAGCTTTCTTT; d_gene: .; abundance: .; j_gene: TRBJ1-1; v_gene: TRBV6-4
CDR3aa: CASSSGTLPYEQYF; CDR3nt: TGCGCCAGCAGCTCCGGGACACTTCCCTACGAGCAGTACTTC; d_gene: .; abundance: .; j_gene: TRBJ2-7; v_gene: TRBV5-1
CDR3aa: CATSDAQGMATGELFF; CDR3nt: TGTGCCACCAGTGATGCCCAGGGGATGGCTACCGGGGAGCTGTTTTTT; d_gene: .; abundance: .; j_gene: TRBJ2-2; v_gene: TRBV24-1
CDR3aa: CASSYSVETQYF; CDR3nt: TGTGCCAGCAGTTATAGTGTAGAGACCCAGTACTTC; d_gene: .; abundance: .; j_gene: TRBJ2-5; v_gene: TRBV12-3/TRBV12-4
CDR3aa: CASTPRLAGEETQYF; CDR3nt: TGTGCCAGCACCCCTAGACTAGCGGGAGAGGAGACCCAGTACTTC; d_gene: TRBD2; abundance: .; j_gene: TRBJ2-5; v_gene: TRBV2
CDR3aa: CSVEYVGGSTDTQYF; CDR3nt: TGCAGCGTTGAATACGTCGGCGGGAGCACAGATACGCAGTATTTT; d_gene: .; abundance: .; j_gene: TRBJ2-3; v_gene: TRBV29-1
CDR3aa: CASSFQSGGAETQYF; CDR3nt: TGTGCCAGCAGCTTTCAAAGCGGGGGGGCAGAGACCCAGTACTTC; d_gene: TRBD2; abundance: .; j_gene: TRBJ2-5; v_gene: TRBV9
CDR3aa: CSVSLRKWDTEAFF; CDR3nt: TGCAGCGTGTCGCTGCGGAAATGGGACACTGAAGCTTTCTTT; d_gene: .; abundance: .; j_gene: TRBJ1-1; v_gene: TRBV29-1
CDR3aa: CASSLQPGSYEQYF; CDR3nt: TGTGCCAGCAGCTTACAACCAGGGTCCTACGAGCAGTACTTC; d_gene: .; abundance: .; j_gene: TRBJ2-7; v_gene: TRBV7-9
CDR3aa: CASSLAFPGELFF; CDR3nt: TGTGCCAGCAGCTTAGCTTTCCCCGGGGAGCTGTTTTTT; d_gene: .; abundance: .; j_gene: TRBJ2-2; v_gene: TRBV11-3
CDR3aa: CASRRTFGTGFSYEQYF; CDR3nt: TGTGCCAGCAGACGAACCTTCGGGACAGGGTTCTCCTACGAGCAGTACTTC; d_gene: TRBD1; abundance: .; j_gene: TRBJ2-7; v_gene: TRBV6-6
CDR3aa: CASSFSGTGIRTIKGYTF; CDR3nt: TGTGCCAGCAGCTTCTCCGGGACAGGGATCCGAACTATTAAGGGCTACACCTTC; d_gene: TRBD1; abundance: .; j_gene: TRBJ1-2; v_gene: TRBV7-2
CDR3aa: CASSGNQGNYGYTF; CDR3nt: TGTGCCAGCAGTGGGAATCAGGGGAACTATGGCTACACCTTC; d_gene: .; abundance: .; j_gene: TRBJ1-2; v_gene: TRBV28
CDR3aa: CASYDRRDREVNEQYF; CDR3nt: TGTGCCAGCTACGACCGGCGGGACAGGGAGGTCAACGAGCAGTACTTC; d_gene: TRBD1; abundance: few; j_gene: TRBJ2-7; v_gene: TRBV5-4
CDR3aa: CASSYDRANNEKLFF; CDR3nt: TGTGCCAGCAGTTACGACAGGGCGAATAATGAAAAACTGTTTTTT; d_gene: TRBD1; abundance: .; j_gene: TRBJ1-4; v_gene: TRBV3-1/TRBV3-2
CDR3aa: CASSQDRTSGDKDTQYF; CDR3nt: TGTGCCAGCAGCCAAGATCGGACTAGCGGGGATAAAGATACGCAGTATTTT; d_gene: TRBD2; abundance: few; j_gene: TRBJ2-3; v_gene: TRBV4-2
CDR3aa: CASSQDYGRERLYEQFF; CDR3nt: TGCGCCAGCAGCCAAGATTATGGGCGGGAGAGGTTGTATGAGCAGTTCTTC; d_gene: TRBD2; abundance: .; j_gene: TRBJ2-1; v_gene: TRBV4-1
CDR3aa: CASSLQGVYTGELFF; CDR3nt: TGTGCCAGCAGCTTACAGGGGGTGTACACCGGGGAGCTGTTTTTT; d_gene: TRBD1; abundance: .; j_gene: TRBJ2-2; v_gene: TRBV5-4
CDR3aa: CASSPIGRYNEQFF; CDR3nt: TGTGCCAGCTCACCCATAGGGAGATACAATGAGCAGTTCTTC; d_gene: .; abundance: .; j_gene: TRBJ2-1; v_gene: TRBV18
CDR3aa: CASSQTGQGTYEQYF; CDR3nt: TGTGCCAGCAGCCAAACTGGACAGGGAACCTACGAGCAGTACTTC; d_gene: TRBD1; abundance: .; j_gene: TRBJ2-7; v_gene: TRBV7-9